The present T cell receptor (beta chain) was sequenced within a study of shared clonotypes between healthy human individuals. Broader study findings: When compared with the clonotypes that were shared by all four sorted-subset donors, the non-shared clonotypes turned out to have lower generation probabilities.

TCRdb keeps only in-frame clones here, not all; method: immunoSEQ multiplex PCR. The table lists some 1.5 million clones, approximately 96% of them singletons. With regard to this clone: Its antigen remains unidentified.

The J segment lost 10 bases and the V segment lost 1 base, leaving 10 bases of the junction unmatched. Germline lookup yields CDR1 KGHSH and CDR2 LQKENI. This CDR3 has 15 amino acids. Each sample came from a Caucasian adult donor living in Nashville, Tennessee. Partitioning of CD4+ cells yielded a CD45RA+ naive subset and a CD45RA-negative memory subset. The sample consisted of naive CD4+ T cells sorted from blood. Specified subset: CD45RA+ positively selected. The clonotype comes from a young man in good health. The chain couples TRBV18 to TRBJ2-3, with 8 bases that match TRBD1. In DNA, the CDR3 is TGTGCCAGCTCACCACTACCGGGCAGGGGGCTGTCGCAGTATTTT. It codes for CASSPLPGRGLSQYF.